Below are 6 T cell receptor beta chains sequenced from a single sample in a study of blood T cell dynamics during melanoma immunotherapy. Libraries were prepared by immunoSEQ multiplex PCR; TCRdb keeps only in-frame clonotypes and omits some of them. Of approximately 16,000 clones listed, 80% to 95% were seen once; the top ten hold around 0.99%. Time point reported: week 3, after first cycle of checkpoint inhibitor. The sample here was blood, taken from a patient treated with checkpoint blockade. These receptor sequences come from a human donor with melanoma.

The DNA of the CDR3 is TGTGCCAGCAGTTTCCTTGGGGGGTTCAATCAGCCCCAGCATTTT. It codes for CASSFLGGFNQPQHF. This chain connects TRBV27 to TRBJ1-5, with a tentative D call TRBD1 (5 bases). CDR1 is MNHEY and CDR2 is SMNVEV in the germline V gene (reference sequence). Trimming left V 3 bases short and J 3 bases short, with 12 bases between. The CDR3 has 15 amino acids.

The CDR3 spells CASSLGTTYSPLHF. The CDR3 DNA reads as TGCGCCAGCAGCTTGGGGACCACGTACTCACCCCTCCACTTT. The V call is TRBV5-1, the J call TRBJ1-6; D not certain. The length of the CDR3 is 14 residues. V lost 0 bases and J 10 bases, leaving 11 bases between the germline ends. Germline-derived CDR1 and CDR2 are SGHRS and YFSETQ.

V and J are TRBV4-1 and TRBJ1-1, with D uncertain. The CDR3 loop spans 15 amino acids. Germline loops: CDR1 MGHRA, CDR2 YSYEKL. The ends were cut back, 0 bases at V and 4 bases at J, with 12 bases in the middle. This CDR3 reads CASSQDQLRVTEAFF. The DNA of the CDR3 is TGCGCCAGCAGCCAAGATCAGTTGAGGGTCACTGAAGCTTTCTTT.

The rearrangement joins TRBV29-1 to TRBJ2-7; 11 positions agree with TRBD2. The CDR3 is 14 amino acids. Germline trimming cut 1 base from V and 2 bases from J; bases unmatched to any gene: 1. The germline V gene has CDR1 SQVTM and CDR2 ANQGSEA. The CDR3 protein is CSVEVAGGTYEQYF. For the CDR3, the DNA is TGCAGCGTTGAAGTAGCGGGAGGGACCTACGAGCAGTACTTC.

This clone was detected a few times. This rearrangement joins TRBV10-1 to TRBJ1-5; D is unclear. CDR3 length: 14 residues. Germline V gene data show CDR1 as WNHNN and CDR2 as SYGVQD (reference sequence). V was trimmed by 2 bases and J by 5 bases, leaving 10 bases between them. CDR3 residues: CASSEGGIDQPQHF. The CDR3, as DNA: TGCGCCAGCAGTGAGGGAGGGATTGATCAGCCCCAGCATTTT.

This chain uses TRBV28 with TRBJ2-2; unclear D gene. CDR1 is MDHEN and CDR2 is SYDVKM in the germline V gene. V was clipped by 2 bases and J by 4 bases, with 11 bases between them. This CDR3 has 15 residues. The CDR3 nucleotides read TGTGCCAGCAGTTTAGCGACGGGTGGCACCGGGGAGCTGTTTTTT. It is translated as CASSLATGGTGELFF.